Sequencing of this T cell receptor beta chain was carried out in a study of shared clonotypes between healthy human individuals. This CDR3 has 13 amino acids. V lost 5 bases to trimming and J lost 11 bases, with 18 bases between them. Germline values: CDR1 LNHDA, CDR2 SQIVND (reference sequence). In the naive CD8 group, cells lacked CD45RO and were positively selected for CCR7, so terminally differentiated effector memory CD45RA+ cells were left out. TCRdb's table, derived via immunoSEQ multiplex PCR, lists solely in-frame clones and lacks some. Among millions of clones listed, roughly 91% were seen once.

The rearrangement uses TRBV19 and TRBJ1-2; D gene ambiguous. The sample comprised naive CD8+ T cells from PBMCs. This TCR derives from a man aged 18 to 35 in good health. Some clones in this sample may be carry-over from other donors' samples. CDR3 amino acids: CASSVPSGVGYTF. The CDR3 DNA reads TGTGCCAGTAGTGTGCCCAGTGGTGTCGGATACACCTTC.